What follows are 10 T cell receptor beta chains derived from one specimen sequenced in a study of blood T cells in healthy people across ages. Together with a sample-barcoded 5' primer, a J-beta primer mix was included in a second PCR lasting about 6 to 11 cycles. TCRdb reprocessed the 5' RACE reads with MiXCR, giving one entry per CDR3 protein. Of 1.5 million to 2 million distinct CDR3 sequences in the sample, 25% to 30% were seen once. The sequenced sample was blood. Receptors were obtained from a woman aged 30 to 39 in good health.

The V and J genes are TRBV6-6 and TRBJ1-2, with 8 bases aligning to TRBD1. Germline V gene lookup returns CDR1 MNHNY and CDR2 SVGAGI (reference sequence). J was trimmed by 1 base and V by 4 bases; bases with no gene match: 8. The CDR3 loop spans 16 amino acids. CDR3 DNA sequence: TGTGCCAGCAGTTCGGCCGCGGGACAGGATAACTATGGCTACACCTTC. The encoded protein is CASSSAAGQDNYGYTF.

The chain carries TRBV9 and TRBJ2-1; D possibly corresponds to TRBD1 (6 bases). V lost 7 bases to trimming and J lost 5 bases, with 22 bases between them. The CDR3 consists of 16 residues. The germline V gene encodes CDR1 SGDLS and CDR2 YYNGEE. DNA for the CDR3: TGTGCCAGCTCAGGAGGATCTGGACAGAAAAACAATGAGCAGTTCTTC. This gives the protein CASSGGSGQKNNEQFF. Based on the CDR3 plus reference TRBV9 and TRBJ2-1, the full variable domain is DSGVTQTPKHLITATGQRVTLRCSPRSGDLSVYWYQQSLDQGLQFLIQYYNGEERAKGNILERFSAQQFPDLHSELNLSSLELGDSALYFCASSGGSGQKNNEQFFGPGTRLTVL.

This clonotype was observed a single time. CDR3 loop: CASSFLGGPGETQFF. In nucleotides, the CDR3 is TGTGCCAGCAGTTTTCTCGGGGGGCCAGGGGAGACCCAGTTCTTC. This chain connects TRBV28 to TRBJ2-1; D perhaps matches TRBD2 (7 bases). Per the germline V gene, CDR1 is MDHEN and CDR2 is SYDVKM. Trimming pared 3 bases from V and 13 bases from J, leaving 22 bases between. This CDR3 contains 15 residues. Looking up the rest from reference TRBV28 and TRBJ2-1 gives the full variable domain: DVKVTQSSRYLVKRTGEKVFLECVQDMDHENMFWYRQDPGLGLRLIYFSYDVKMKEKGDIPEGYSVSREKKERFSLILESASTNQTSMYLCASSFLGGPGETQFFGPGTRLTVL.

This clonotype has at least ten counts. J is TRBJ2-7 and V is TRBV11-2; a possible D gene is TRBD2 (5 bases). This CDR3 region has 14 residues. Germline lookup yields CDR1 SGHAT and CDR2 FQNNGV. Trimming cost V 4 bases and J 3 bases, with 13 bases left between them. The CDR3 DNA reads as TGTGCCAGCAGCTCCGTGGGAGCCCACTACGAGCAGTACTTC. It is translated as CASSSVGAHYEQYF.

This clonotype was seen only a few times. V is TRBV4-3 and J is TRBJ2-3; the D is unclear. The germline V and J ends were trimmed by 4 bases and 5 bases, with 16 bases remaining between them. Germline V gene lookup returns CDR1 LGHNA and CDR2 YSLEER. CDR3 size: 15 residues. The DNA for the CDR3 is TGCGCCAGCAGCCTAGACACAAGTTCTTTAGATACGCAGTATTTT. Protein sequence: CASSLDTSSLDTQYF.

Comment on this clonotype: A much larger clone sits a single nucleotide away, making a read error possible. V usage is TRBV7-2 and J usage is TRBJ2-1; tentative D call: TRBD2 (5 bases). Trimming shortened V by 1 base and J by 12 bases, and 13 bases separated the two germline ends. The CDR3 has 13 amino acids. Germline V gives CDR1 SGHTA, CDR2 FQGNSA. CDR3 sequence: CASSLGYGDGQFF. In DNA, the CDR3 is TGTGCCAGCAGCTTAGGATACGGGGATGGGCAGTTCTTC.

The CDR3 sequence: CASSYSPGRELYNEQFF. The CDR3 bases are TGTGCCAGCAGTTACTCGCCGGGCAGAGAACTTTACAATGAGCAGTTCTTC. The chain combines TRBV6-5 with TRBJ2-1; D is unresolved. This CDR3 has 17 residues. Trimming cost V 0 bases and J 4 bases, with 16 bases left between them. Germline CDR1 reads MNHEY; CDR2 reads SVGAGI.

This sequence joins TRBV25-1 and TRBJ2-1, with 10 bases identical to TRBD1. The CDR3 has 17 residues. Trimming removed 4 bases from V and 5 bases from J; junction bases left unmatched: 11. Germline CDR1 is MGHDK and CDR2 is SYGVNS. The CDR3 loop reads CASSGSQRQGAHNEQFF. In DNA, the CDR3 is TGTGCCAGCAGTGGGAGTCAGAGACAGGGGGCGCACAATGAGCAGTTCTTC.

In its sample, this clonotype was seen a few times. The rearrangement joins TRBV20-1 to TRBJ2-5, with 9 bases identical to TRBD2. Germline assignment: CDR1 DFQATT and CDR2 SNEGSKA (reference sequence). Unmatched junction bases numbered 11, after V lost 0 bases and J lost 0 bases. The CDR3 runs 18 residues. CDR3 amino acids: CSAREPPAGGTYQETQYF. The DNA of the CDR3 is TGCAGTGCTAGAGAACCCCCAGCGGGGGGCACGTACCAAGAGACCCAGTACTTC.

This clonotype has ten or more counts. The chain uses TRBV2 and TRBJ2-1; a possible D gene is TRBD1 (5 bases). CDR1 and CDR2 (germline): SNHLY, FYNNEI. The length of the CDR3 is 14 residues. V was cut by 2 bases and J by 1 base, with 6 bases left in between. For the CDR3, the DNA is TGTGCCAGCAGTGAACAGGGTTCCTACAATGAGCAGTTCTTC. This codes for CASSEQGSYNEQFF.